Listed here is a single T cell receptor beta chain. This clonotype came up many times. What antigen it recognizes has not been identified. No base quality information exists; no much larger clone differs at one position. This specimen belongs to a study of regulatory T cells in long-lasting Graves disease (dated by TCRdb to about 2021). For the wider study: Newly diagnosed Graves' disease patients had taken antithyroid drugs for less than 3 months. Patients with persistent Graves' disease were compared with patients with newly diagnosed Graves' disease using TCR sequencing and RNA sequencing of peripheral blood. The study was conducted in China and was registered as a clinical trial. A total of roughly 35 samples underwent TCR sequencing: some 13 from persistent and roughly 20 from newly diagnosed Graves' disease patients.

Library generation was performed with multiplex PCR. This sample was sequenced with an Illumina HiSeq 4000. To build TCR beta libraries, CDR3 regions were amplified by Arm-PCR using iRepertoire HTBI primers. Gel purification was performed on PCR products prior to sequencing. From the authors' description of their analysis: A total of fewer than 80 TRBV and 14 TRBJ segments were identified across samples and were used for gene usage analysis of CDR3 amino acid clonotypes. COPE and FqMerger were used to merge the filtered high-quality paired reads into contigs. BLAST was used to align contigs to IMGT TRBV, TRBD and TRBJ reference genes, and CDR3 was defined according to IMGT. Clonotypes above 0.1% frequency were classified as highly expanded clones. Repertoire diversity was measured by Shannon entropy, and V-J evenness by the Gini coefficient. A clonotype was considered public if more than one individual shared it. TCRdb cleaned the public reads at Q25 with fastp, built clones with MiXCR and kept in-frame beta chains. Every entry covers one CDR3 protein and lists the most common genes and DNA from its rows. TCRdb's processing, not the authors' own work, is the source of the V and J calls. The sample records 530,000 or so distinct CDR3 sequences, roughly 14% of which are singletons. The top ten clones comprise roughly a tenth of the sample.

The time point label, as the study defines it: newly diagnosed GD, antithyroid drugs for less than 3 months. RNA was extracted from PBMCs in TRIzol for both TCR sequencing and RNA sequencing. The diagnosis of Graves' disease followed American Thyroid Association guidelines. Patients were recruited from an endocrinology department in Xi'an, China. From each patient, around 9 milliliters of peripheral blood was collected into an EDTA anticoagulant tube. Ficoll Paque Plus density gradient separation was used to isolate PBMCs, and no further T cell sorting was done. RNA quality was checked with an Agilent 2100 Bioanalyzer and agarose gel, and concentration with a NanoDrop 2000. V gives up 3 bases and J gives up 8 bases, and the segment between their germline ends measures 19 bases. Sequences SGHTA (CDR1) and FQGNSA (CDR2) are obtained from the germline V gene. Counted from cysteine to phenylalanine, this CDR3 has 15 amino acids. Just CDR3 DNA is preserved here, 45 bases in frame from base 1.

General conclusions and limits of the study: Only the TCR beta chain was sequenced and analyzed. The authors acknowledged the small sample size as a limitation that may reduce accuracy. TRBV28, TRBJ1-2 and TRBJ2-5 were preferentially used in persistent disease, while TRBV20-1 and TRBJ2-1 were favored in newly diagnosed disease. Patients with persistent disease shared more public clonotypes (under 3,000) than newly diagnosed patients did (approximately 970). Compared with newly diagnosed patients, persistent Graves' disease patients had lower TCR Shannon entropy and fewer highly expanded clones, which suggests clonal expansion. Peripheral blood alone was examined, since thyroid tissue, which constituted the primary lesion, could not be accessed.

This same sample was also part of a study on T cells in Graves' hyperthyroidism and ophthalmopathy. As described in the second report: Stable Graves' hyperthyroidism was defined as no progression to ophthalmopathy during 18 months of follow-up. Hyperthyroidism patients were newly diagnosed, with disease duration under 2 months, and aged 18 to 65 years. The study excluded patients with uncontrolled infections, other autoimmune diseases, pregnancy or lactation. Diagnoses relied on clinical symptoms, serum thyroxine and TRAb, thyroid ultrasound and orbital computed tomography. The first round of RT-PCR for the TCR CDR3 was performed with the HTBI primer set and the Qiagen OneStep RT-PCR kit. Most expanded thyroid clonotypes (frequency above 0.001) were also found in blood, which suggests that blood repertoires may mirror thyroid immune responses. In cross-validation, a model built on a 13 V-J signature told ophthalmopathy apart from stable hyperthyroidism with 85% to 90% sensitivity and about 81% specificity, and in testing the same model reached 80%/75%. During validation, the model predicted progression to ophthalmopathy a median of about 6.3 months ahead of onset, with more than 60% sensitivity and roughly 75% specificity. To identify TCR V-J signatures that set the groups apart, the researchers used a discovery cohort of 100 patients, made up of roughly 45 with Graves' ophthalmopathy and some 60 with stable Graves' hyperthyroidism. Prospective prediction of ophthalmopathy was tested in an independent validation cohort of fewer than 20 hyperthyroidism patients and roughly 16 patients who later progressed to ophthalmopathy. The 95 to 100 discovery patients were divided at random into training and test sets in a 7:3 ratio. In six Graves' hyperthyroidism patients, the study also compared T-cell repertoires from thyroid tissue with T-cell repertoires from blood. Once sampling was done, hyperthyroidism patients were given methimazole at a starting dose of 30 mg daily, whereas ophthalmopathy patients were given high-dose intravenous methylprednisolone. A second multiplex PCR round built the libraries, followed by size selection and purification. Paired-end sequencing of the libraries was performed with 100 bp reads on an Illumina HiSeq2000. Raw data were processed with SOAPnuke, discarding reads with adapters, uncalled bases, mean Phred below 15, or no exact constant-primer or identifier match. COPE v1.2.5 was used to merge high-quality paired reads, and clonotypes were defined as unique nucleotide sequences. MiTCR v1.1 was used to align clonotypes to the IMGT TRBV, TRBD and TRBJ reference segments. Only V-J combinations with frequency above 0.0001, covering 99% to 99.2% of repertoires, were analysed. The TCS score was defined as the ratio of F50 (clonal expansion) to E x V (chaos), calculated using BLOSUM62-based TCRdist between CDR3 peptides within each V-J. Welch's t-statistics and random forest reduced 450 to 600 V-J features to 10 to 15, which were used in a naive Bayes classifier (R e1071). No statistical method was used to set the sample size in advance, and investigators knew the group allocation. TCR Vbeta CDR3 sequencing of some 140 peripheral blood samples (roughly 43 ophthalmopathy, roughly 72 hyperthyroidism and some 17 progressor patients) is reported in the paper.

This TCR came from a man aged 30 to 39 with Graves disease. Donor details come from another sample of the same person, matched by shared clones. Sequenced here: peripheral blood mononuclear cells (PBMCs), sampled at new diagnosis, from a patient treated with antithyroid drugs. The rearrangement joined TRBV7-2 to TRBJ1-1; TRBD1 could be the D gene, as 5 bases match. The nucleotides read TGTGCCAGCAGCTTTGAGGGGCTTCCGGGGGTAGAAGCTTTCTTT. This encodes CASSFEGLPGVEAFF.